These 16 T cell receptor beta chains share one sample of origin, sequenced in a study of Ad26.COV2.S vaccination and SARS-CoV-2 variants. Treatment reported: some 19 received Ad26.COV2.S at low or high dose, single or two shots; several received placebo; per-sample allocation not given. The samples date from day 63 after the first vaccine or placebo injection. Assay used: immunoSEQ multiplex PCR; TCRdb lists only in-frame clones, some missing. The sample lists about 390,000 clones, approximately 90% seen once, with 3.5% in the top ten. The sample here was peripheral blood, taken in a trial of Ad26.COV2.S vaccine versus placebo. Source of these receptors: a person between 18 and 65 years old who received the Ad26.COV2.S COVID-19 vaccine or a placebo.

The chain carries TRBV12-3 or TRBV12-4 and TRBJ1-5, with a possible D match to TRBD1 (5 bases). This CDR3 region has 12 residues. V lost 7 bases, J lost 7 bases, and 11 bases lay in between. CDR3 DNA sequence: TGTGCCAGCACCCAGGGAGGACAGCCCCAGCATTTT. This encodes CASTQGGQPQHF.

The chain employs TRBV10-1 and TRBJ1-3, with D tentatively TRBD1 (6 bases). V lost 10 bases and J lost 0, with 25 bases in between. From germline, CDR1 is WNHNN and CDR2 SYGVQD (reference sequence). CDR3 length equals 18 residues. The CDR3 sequence: CATRGSDSHPASGNTIYF. DNA of the CDR3: TGCGCCACCAGGGGAAGCGACAGCCACCCTGCCTCTGGAAACACCATATATTTT.

V and J are TRBV3-1 (or the pseudogene TRBV3-2) and TRBJ2-1, with D possibly being TRBD1 (5 bases). CDR1 is LGHDT and CDR2 is YNNKEL in the germline V gene (reference sequence). V lost 2 bases, J lost 7 bases, and 18 bases lay in between. This CDR3 has 16 amino acids. The CDR3: CASSQPEGQGRNEQFF. The CDR3, as DNA: TGTGCCAGCAGCCAACCCGAAGGACAAGGAAGGAATGAGCAGTTCTTC.

This rearrangement joins TRBV6-1 to TRBJ2-1; D call uncertain. This CDR3 contains 14 residues. Germline lookup yields CDR1 MNHNS and CDR2 SASEGT. V was clipped by 1 base and J by 2 bases, with 6 bases between them. CDR3: CASSEGNAYNEQFF. In DNA form, the CDR3 reads TGTGCCAGCAGTGAAGGAAATGCCTACAATGAGCAGTTCTTC.

J is TRBJ1-6 and V is TRBV5-1, with 9 bases matching TRBD1. The CDR3 has 15 amino acids. Trimming cost V 0 bases and J 10 bases; bases outside gene matches: 5. The germline CDR1 and CDR2 sequences are SGHRS and YFSETQ. CDR3 amino acids: CASSLEQGARSPLHF. The CDR3 coding sequence is TGCGCCAGCAGCTTGGAACAGGGGGCTAGATCACCCCTCCACTTT.

The sample holds one count of this clone. The rearrangement joins TRBV11-2 to TRBJ1-2, with D tentatively TRBD1 (6 bases). Germline V lookup: CDR1 SGHAT, CDR2 FQNNGV. This CDR3 is built from 14 residues. Trimming left V 10 bases short and J 4 bases short, with 19 bases between. For the CDR3, the DNA is TGTGCCACCCGCGCCGGGGGCCTAACCTATGGCTACACCTTC. Amino acid sequence: CATRAGGLTYGYTF.

This rearrangement joins TRBV19 to TRBJ2-7; TRBD2 matches 10 bases. CDR1 and CDR2 (germline): LNHDA, SQIVND (reference sequence). With 3 bases clipped from V and 5 bases from J, the junction kept 7 bases outside the gene matches. The CDR3 is 15 residues long. The CDR3 DNA is TGTGCCAGTAGTATCGCACCGGGACTAGCGAACGAGCAGTACTTC. The encoded protein is CASSIAPGLANEQYF.

The V call is TRBV5-1, the J call TRBJ1-2; D call uncertain. The CDR3 consists of 15 residues. With 0 bases removed from V and 4 bases from J, the gap between germline ends came to 13 bases. Germline CDR1 SGHRS, CDR2 YFSETQ. DNA for the CDR3: TGCGCCAGCAGCTTGGAGGGCCAGCTTAGCTATGGCTACACCTTC. Its protein is CASSLEGQLSYGYTF.

The V and J genes are TRBV6-6 and TRBJ2-5; TRBD2 matches 10 bases. This CDR3 region has 14 residues. Trimming took 6 bases from V and 3 from J; bases not matched to a gene: 4. The germline V gene has CDR1 MNHNY and CDR2 SVGAGI (reference sequence). CDR3 region: CASRTGLAEETQYF. CDR3 sequence (DNA): TGTGCCAGCAGGACAGGACTAGCGGAAGAGACCCAGTACTTC.

This chain links TRBV4-2 with TRBJ1-2; D may be TRBD1 (5 bases). V lost 4 bases to trimming and J lost 4 bases, with 19 bases between them. Per germline, CDR1 LGHNA and CDR2 YNFKEQ. This CDR3 region has 16 residues. CDR3 nucleotide sequence: TGTGCCAGCAGCCCCCCCCTGGCCGGGACGTTCTATGGCTACACCTTC. Translated: CASSPPLAGTFYGYTF.

The rearrangement uses TRBV29-1 and TRBJ2-2; D is perhaps TRBD2 (5 bases). The length of the CDR3 is 13 residues. Between the trimmed V and J ends, which lost 2 bases and 2 bases, there was a span of 6 bases. In germline, CDR1 is SQVTM, CDR2 ANQGSEA. CDR3 residues: CSVESGNTGELFF. The CDR3 bases are TGCAGCGTTGAAAGCGGTAACACCGGGGAGCTGTTTTTT.

The chain links TRBV3-1 (or the pseudogene TRBV3-2) to TRBJ2-1, with D maybe TRBD2 (5 bases). Germline-derived CDR1 and CDR2 are LGHDT and YNNKEL (reference sequence). Trimming left V 1 base short and J 9 bases short, with 19 bases between. The CDR3 sequence is 16 residues long. The CDR3 loop is CASSQVPSPPGGEQFF. In DNA, the CDR3 is TGTGCCAGCAGCCAAGTCCCTAGCCCCCCAGGTGGTGAGCAGTTCTTC.

The J gene is TRBJ1-1, the V gene TRBV6-5, with D tentatively TRBD1 (6 bases). V lost 3 bases and J 6 bases, leaving 20 bases between the germline ends. Looked up from germline, CDR1 is MNHEY and CDR2 is SVGAGI. The length of the CDR3 is 16 residues. The CDR3 DNA reads TGTGCCAGCAGTTATCTTGGCGGGGGCAGGAGGTCTGAAGCTTTCTTT. It specifies CASSYLGGGRRSEAFF.

This clone was detected only once. CDR3 residues: CSATRTENYEQYF. The CDR3 DNA sequence: TGCAGCGCTACCAGGACTGAAAACTACGAGCAGTACTTC. The chain recombines TRBV29-1 with TRBJ2-7; maybe TRBD2 (5 bases). V was cut by 7 bases and J by 3 bases, with 16 bases left in between. CDR1 is SQVTM and CDR2 is ANQGSEA in the germline V gene. The CDR3 is 13 amino acids.

A word on this clone: One junction end disagrees with the germline gene, perhaps due to a read error. The CDR3 is CVSSYSGTGKTDTQYF. CDR3 nucleotide sequence: TGTGTCAGCAGTTACTCAGGGACAGGGAAGACAGATACGCAGTATTTT. The chain uses TRBV6-5 and TRBJ2-3; 9 positions agree with TRBD1. CDR1 is MNHEY and CDR2 is SVGAGI in the germline V gene. This CDR3 is built from 16 residues.

This clone has a handful of counts. The chain combines TRBV10-3 with TRBJ1-3; tentatively, D is TRBD1 (5 bases). This CDR3 spans 15 amino acids. Trimming removed 3 bases from V and 0 bases from J, with 9 bases in between. Germline CDR1 ENHRY, CDR2 SYGVKD. The CDR3 protein is CAISDQGISGNTIYF. For the CDR3, the DNA is TGTGCCATCAGTGATCAGGGAATCTCTGGAAACACCATATATTTT.